These 22 T cell receptor beta chains originate from one sample sequenced in a study of T cells in localized non-small cell lung cancer. Profiled with immunoSEQ multiplex PCR; TCRdb holds only in-frame clones, not every one. The sample shows roughly 26,000 clones, around 93% of them seen only once. Specimen: peripheral blood, collected before any cancer treatment. These receptors were taken from a female donor of 60 years or more with stage II squamous cell lung carcinoma.

CDR3 sequence: CASSPRVGAIAGELFF. The CDR3 DNA reads as TGTGCCAGCAGCCCGCGTGTGGGGGCAATTGCCGGGGAGCTGTTTTTT. The genes are TRBV14 and TRBJ2-2; possible D gene TRBD1, 6 bases. V dropped 4 bases and J dropped 6 bases, with 18 bases sitting between them. The germline V gene has CDR1 SGHDN and CDR2 FVKESK. The CDR3 is made up of 16 amino acids.

The chain carries TRBV4-2 and TRBJ1-5; D is ambiguous. The germline CDR1 and CDR2 sequences are LGHNA and YNFKEQ. V lost 6 bases and J lost 1, with 13 bases in between. The CDR3 is made up of 15 amino acids. The CDR3 protein is CASRSTGGSNQPQHF. CDR3 in DNA: TGTGCCAGCAGGTCGACGGGCGGGAGCAATCAGCCCCAGCATTTT.

The V call is TRBV11-2, the J call TRBJ2-1; perhaps TRBD2 as D (7 bases). Germline V gives CDR1 SGHAT, CDR2 FQNNGV. V lost 7 bases, J lost 6 bases, and 19 bases lay in between. This CDR3 has 15 residues. The CDR3: CASTSRGAALNEQFF. Here the CDR3 DNA reads TGTGCCAGCACCTCCCGGGGGGCGGCCCTCAATGAGCAGTTCTTC.

V gene TRBV7-6 combines with J gene TRBJ2-7; TRBD2 agrees at 11 bases. Germline CDR1 and CDR2: SGHVS and FNYEAQ. The length of the CDR3 is 16 residues. V gave up 5 bases and J gave up 3 bases; unmatched junction bases: 9. CDR3 sequence reads: CASSPHKTSGSYEQYF. CDR3 in DNA: TGTGCCAGCAGCCCCCACAAAACTAGCGGGAGCTACGAGCAGTACTTC.

V is TRBV5-4 and J is TRBJ2-1; D is unclear. The germline V gene encodes CDR1 SGHNT and CDR2 YYREEE (reference sequence). The CDR3 has 15 residues. The germline V and J ends were trimmed by 0 bases and 7 bases, with 14 bases remaining between them. Here the CDR3 DNA reads TGTGCCAGCAGCTTGGTCGGCCAGCTTGGGAATGAGCAGTTCTTC. This gives the protein CASSLVGQLGNEQFF.

This rearrangement joins TRBV5-4 to TRBJ2-2, with 12 bases aligning to TRBD2. Unmatched junction bases numbered 10, after V lost 4 bases and J lost 6 bases. Germline V gene lookup returns CDR1 SGHNT and CDR2 YYREEE (reference sequence). This CDR3 spans 17 amino acids. The CDR3 region has the DNA TGTGCCAGCAGCACTGGACTAGCGGGAATAGAATCCGGGGAGCTGTTTTTT. This sequence encodes CASSTGLAGIESGELFF. The whole variable domain, remainder taken from reference TRBV5-4 and TRBJ2-2, is ETGVTQSPTHLIKTRGQQVTLRCSSQSGHNTVSWYQQALGQGPQFIFQYYREEENGRGNFPPRFSGLQFPNYSSELNVNALELDDSALYLCASSTGLAGIESGELFFGEGSRLTVL.

The V gene is TRBV7-9, the J gene TRBJ2-5; the match to TRBD2 covers 7 bases. V was clipped by 5 bases and J by 0 bases; unmatched bases: 6. The germline CDR1 and CDR2 sequences are SEHNR and FQNEAQ (reference sequence). The CDR3 has 15 amino acids. The CDR3 DNA reads as TGTGCCAGCAGCCAAGGGCGGGGGTACCAAGAGACCCAGTACTTC. Amino acid sequence: CASSQGRGYQETQYF.

The chain carries TRBV19 and TRBJ1-1; no clear D gene. This CDR3 has 16 amino acids. The germline V gene encodes CDR1 LNHDA and CDR2 SQIVND (reference sequence). The germline V and J ends were trimmed by 3 bases and 1 base, with 15 bases remaining between them. As DNA, the CDR3 is TGTGCCAGTAGTATCGTCCTACGATCCCCGAACACTGAAGCTTTCTTT. It yields the protein CASSIVLRSPNTEAFF.

The genes are TRBV4-3 and TRBJ2-5; 11 nucleotides agree with TRBD1. Germline values: CDR1 LGHNA, CDR2 YSLEER. V shed 1 base, J shed 4 bases, and the junction held 2 bases outside the gene matches. The CDR3 extends over 15 amino acids. CDR3 nucleotide sequence: TGCGCCAGCAGCCAAGCCGGGACAGGGGGAGAGACCCAGTACTTC. This encodes CASSQAGTGGETQYF.

This clone was recorded only once. The rearrangement links TRBV30 to TRBJ2-1, with TRBD2 matching 9 bases. CDR3 length: 19 amino acids. Germline V lookup: CDR1 GTSNPN, CDR2 SVGIG (reference sequence). V lost 3 bases, J lost 4 bases, and 19 bases stayed unmatched. DNA for the CDR3: TGTGCCTGGAGGGGTGGCGCACTAGCGGGCGCCCTGGGGTACAATGAGCAGTTCTTC. Protein sequence: CAWRGGALAGALGYNEQFF.

V gene TRBV19 combines with J gene TRBJ1-2; weak D call: TRBD1 (5 bases). Germline V gene lookup returns CDR1 LNHDA and CDR2 SQIVND (reference sequence). This CDR3 has 13 amino acids. The germline V and J ends were trimmed by 3 bases and 3 bases, with 8 bases remaining between them. In nucleotides, the CDR3 is TGTGCCAGTAGTATGGCAGGGCACTATGGCTACACCTTC. Translation: CASSMAGHYGYTF.

The V call is TRBV7-2, the J call TRBJ2-7; D remains unclear. CDR3 length: 13 amino acids. Germline CDR1 SGHTA, CDR2 FQGNSA. V was cut by 1 base and J by 7 bases, with 11 bases left in between. DNA for the CDR3: TGTGCCAGCAGCTTAGGCACCCGTGAGGAGCAGTACTTC. Amino acids: CASSLGTREEQYF.

The chain recombines TRBV11-2 with TRBJ2-7; 8 bases are a match to TRBD2. V dropped 7 bases and J dropped 1; count of bases not matched to a gene: 6. Per germline, CDR1 SGHAT and CDR2 FQNNGV. The CDR3 has 14 amino acids. The CDR3 DNA reads as TGTGCCAGCACCCGAGCGGGAGCGTCCTACGAGCAGTACTTC. Translating gives CASTRAGASYEQYF.

The V gene is TRBV7-3, the J gene TRBJ1-1, with D possibly being TRBD1 (5 bases). Trimming stripped 2 bases from V and 5 bases from J, with 12 bases between. Looked up from germline, CDR1 is SGHTA and CDR2 is FQGTGA. The length of the CDR3 is 14 residues. The CDR3 here is CASSLPGRRTEAFF. The CDR3, as DNA: TGTGCCAGCAGCTTACCGGGACGTAGGACTGAAGCTTTCTTT.

This clone was recorded once. V and J are TRBV7-6 and TRBJ2-5; TRBD2 is a possible D gene (6 bases). Germline CDR1 and CDR2: SGHVS and FNYEAQ. This CDR3 is built from 14 residues. Trimming pared 4 bases from V and 3 bases from J, leaving 12 bases between. For the CDR3, the DNA is TGTGCCAGCAGCTCCGGGACTCATAAAGAGACCCAGTACTTC. Protein product: CASSSGTHKETQYF. The variable domain in full, with the rest retrieved from reference TRBV7-6 and TRBJ2-5, is GAGVSQSPRYKVTKRGQDVALRCDPISGHVSLYWYRQALGQGPEFLTYFNYEAQQDKSGLPNDRFSAERPEGSISTLTIQRTEQRDSAMYRCASSSGTHKETQYFGPGTRLLVL.

The CDR3 DNA is TGTGCCAGCACCATAGCGGGGGGGCAAGAGACCCAGTACTTC. This encodes CASTIAGGQETQYF. The chain uses TRBV7-2 and TRBJ2-5, with TRBD2 matching 11 bases. The CDR3 has 14 amino acids. Germline CDR1 reads SGHTA; CDR2 reads FQGNSA. The V segment lost 7 bases and the J segment 2 bases; nucleotides outside the gene matches: 3.

The chain is built from TRBV2 and TRBJ2-5, with D perhaps matching TRBD2 (7 bases). This CDR3 is built from 12 residues. Per germline, CDR1 SNHLY and CDR2 FYNNEI. V was trimmed by 8 bases and J by 5 bases, leaving 12 bases between them. Written as DNA, the CDR3 is TGTGCCAGCGGGGGGGCCGGGGAGACCCAGTACTTC. It encodes CASGGAGETQYF. Variable domain in full (rest from reference TRBV2 and TRBJ2-5): EPEVTQTPSHQVTQMGQEVILRCVPISNHLYFYWYRQILGQKVEFLVSFYNNEISEKSEIFDDQFSVERPDGSNFTLKIRSTKLEDSAMYFCASGGAGETQYFGPGTRLLVL.

The CDR3 loop is CASSLGTGAAGELFF. The CDR3 coding sequence is TGCGCCAGCAGCTTAGGGACAGGGGCGGCCGGGGAGCTGTTTTTT. The J gene is TRBJ2-2, the V gene TRBV5-1, with TRBD1 identical over 10 bases. Germline CDR1 SGHRS, CDR2 YFSETQ. This CDR3 has 15 residues. V dropped 2 bases and J dropped 6; count of bases not matched to a gene: 4.

The chain employs TRBV2 and TRBJ1-1; possibly TRBD1 for D (6 bases). V gave up 5 bases and J gave up 5 bases, with 12 bases separating them. The CDR3 loop spans 13 amino acids. The V gene's germline CDR1 is SNHLY and CDR2 FYNNEI. The CDR3 protein is CASSPQGRTEAFF. CDR3 in DNA: TGTGCCAGCAGTCCCCAGGGGAGGACTGAAGCTTTCTTT.

The chain recombines TRBV5-1 with TRBJ2-5, with 13 bases fitting TRBD2. The CDR3 is 15 amino acids. V was pared by 7 bases and J by 5 bases, with 8 bases of the junction left unmatched. CDR1 SGHRS and CDR2 YFSETQ come from the germline V gene. The CDR3 loop reads CASGRTSGSSETQYF. The CDR3 region has the DNA TGCGCCAGCGGAAGGACTAGCGGGAGTAGCGAGACCCAGTACTTC.

V is TRBV28 and J is TRBJ2-3, with 13 bases aligning to TRBD2. This CDR3 has 15 amino acids. Looked up from germline, CDR1 is MDHEN and CDR2 is SYDVKM. Trimming cost V 6 bases and J 1 base; bases outside gene matches: 1. The CDR3 spells CASRGTSGGTDTQYF. As DNA, the CDR3 is TGTGCCAGCAGGGGGACTAGCGGGGGCACAGATACGCAGTATTTT.

This chain uses TRBV6-5 with TRBJ1-4; TRBD1 matches at 7 bases. CDR3 length: 14 residues. With 0 bases clipped from V and 8 bases from J, the junction kept 3 bases outside the gene matches. Per the germline V gene, CDR1 is MNHEY and CDR2 is SVGAGI. The CDR3 sequence: CASSYSTGREKLFF. In nucleotides, the CDR3 is TGTGCCAGCAGTTACTCGACAGGGCGAGAAAAACTGTTTTTT.